The 5 T cell receptor beta chains reported below all come from one sample, sequenced in a study of T cell repertoires in cytomegalovirus infection (dated by TCRdb to between 2018 and 2021). For sequencing, an Illumina HiSeq 1500 was employed. The public reads were run again by TCRdb, first through fastp at Q25 and then through MiXCR, and only productive beta chains were kept. Rows are unified per CDR3 protein, each entry keeping the most common DNA and genes. The sample table shows about a million distinct CDR3 sequences, and approximately 32% are seen once. Around an eighth of the sample is in the top ten clones. These receptors' targets are unknown. This specimen's treatment or condition label, per the study, means: in vitro stimulation with specific CMV peptide epitopes to enrich CMV-specific T cells. This material consisted of cultured CD8+ T cells from PBMCs, taken from culture after CMV antigen stimulation. All receptors derive from a human donor in good health (CMV status not recorded). Some clones in this sample may be carry-over from other donors' samples.

This clonotype was recorded at least ten times. J is TRBJ2-7 and V is TRBV12-3 or TRBV12-4, with D perhaps TRBD1 (6 bases). The ends were cut back, 5 bases at V and 6 bases at J, with 11 bases in the middle. The CDR3 runs 12 residues. CDR3 sequence (DNA): TGTGCCAGCAGTCTTAACAGGGTCGAGCAGTACTTC. Translation: CASSLNRVEQYF.

The V call is TRBV10-3, the J call TRBJ1-2; TRBD1 might be the D (6 bases). V lost 6 bases and J lost 5, with 10 bases in between. This CDR3 is 12 amino acids long. Germline loops: CDR1 ENHRY, CDR2 SYGVKD. CDR3 sequence reads: CAISGQLYGYTF. CDR3 DNA: TGTGCCATCAGCGGACAGTTATATGGCTACACCTTC.

This clonotype was observed a few times. The chain combines TRBV28 with TRBJ2-2; the D gene is possibly TRBD1 (5 bases). Germline values: CDR1 MDHEN, CDR2 SYDVKM. The CDR3 is 14 residues long. V was pared by 4 bases and J by 5 bases, with 11 bases between. CDR3: CASSYPGITGELFF. In DNA form, the CDR3 reads TGTGCCAGCAGTTATCCAGGGATAACCGGGGAGCTGTTTTTT.

The J gene is TRBJ2-5, the V gene TRBV5-1; TRBD2 aligns across 10 bases. The germline gives CDR1 SGHRS, CDR2 YFSETQ. The CDR3 runs 15 residues. With 3 bases clipped from V and 8 bases from J, the junction kept 10 bases outside the gene matches. The DNA for the CDR3 is TGCGCCAGCAGCTCGAGCGGGGGGGGCCTCGAAACCCAGTACTTC. Translated: CASSSSGGGLETQYF.

The chain couples TRBV7-6 to TRBJ2-3, with no clear D. This CDR3 is built from 15 residues. With 0 bases removed from V and 4 bases from J, the gap between germline ends came to 11 bases. In germline, CDR1 is SGHVS, CDR2 FNYEAQ. As DNA, the CDR3 is TGTGCCAGCAGCTTAGCGAAGTGGGAAGCAGATACGCAGTATTTT. It translates to CASSLAKWEADTQYF. Full variable domain (missing parts from reference TRBV7-6 and TRBJ2-3): GAGVSQSPRYKVTKRGQDVALRCDPISGHVSLYWYRQALGQGPEFLTYFNYEAQQDKSGLPNDRFSAERPEGSISTLTIQRTEQRDSAMYRCASSLAKWEADTQYFGPGTRLTVL.